The 32 T cell receptor beta chains listed next were all sequenced from one sample in a study of blood T cell repertoires in COVID-19. Sequencing was performed with immunoSEQ multiplex PCR; in TCRdb, only in-frame clones are kept and a portion is missing. The sample contains under 250,000 clones, around nine tenths of which appear only once. The sequencing sample was made of PBMCs or T cells enriched from blood (not recorded which). The source of these receptors is a woman in her thirties or forties who had been exposed to COVID-19.

The chain links TRBV5-6 to TRBJ1-5; D possibly corresponds to TRBD1 (6 bases). Germline CDR1 reads SGHDT; CDR2 reads YYEEEE. Between the trimmed V and J ends, which lost 6 bases and 0 bases, there was a span of 13 bases. The CDR3 consists of 15 residues. The DNA for the CDR3 is TGTGCCAGCACAATAAGGGGGTATAGCAATCAGCCCCAGCATTTT. It codes for CASTIRGYSNQPQHF.

Notes on this clone: A junction end diverges from the germline sequence, so it may reflect a read error. The gene calls are TRBV5-1 and TRBJ1-2, with 7 nucleotides matching TRBD1. The CDR3 covers 16 residues. CDR1 SGHRS and CDR2 YFSETQ come from the germline V gene. The CDR3 nucleotides read TGTGCCAGCAGCCACGAGACAGGGCTGGACCGCTATGGCTACACCTTC. It yields the protein CASSHETGLDRYGYTF.

The rearrangement links TRBV7-3 to TRBJ2-1; the match to TRBD2 covers 7 bases. Trimming took 6 bases from V and 6 from J; bases not matched to a gene: 8. This CDR3 region has 14 residues. The germline CDR1 and CDR2 sequences are SGHTA and FQGTGA. CDR3 sequence: CASSSRLASNEQFF. For the CDR3, the DNA is TGTGCCAGCAGTTCTAGACTAGCTAGCAATGAGCAGTTCTTC.

J is TRBJ1-2 and V is TRBV9, with D unresolved. This CDR3 comprises 12 residues. Germline loops: CDR1 SGDLS, CDR2 YYNGEE. Trimming removed 4 bases at V and 1 base at J, with 5 bases between. In DNA, the CDR3 is TGTGCCAGCAGCCAAAATAACTATGGCTACACCTTC. It yields the protein CASSQNNYGYTF.

The chain has TRBV4-2 and TRBJ2-1; 8 nucleotides agree with TRBD2. V lost 4 bases to trimming and J lost 2 bases; unmatched junction nucleotides: 7. Germline CDR1 and CDR2: LGHNA and YNFKEQ. CDR3 size: 16 residues. The CDR3 protein is CASSLGTSGPYNEQFF. The CDR3 DNA sequence: TGTGCCAGCAGCCTAGGGACTAGTGGGCCCTACAATGAGCAGTTCTTC.

This chain links TRBV9 with TRBJ1-6, with D possibly being TRBD1 (5 bases). Trimming removed 4 bases at V and 10 bases at J, with 18 bases between. CDR3 length: 15 amino acids. Per the germline V gene, CDR1 is SGDLS and CDR2 is YYNGEE. The CDR3 DNA reads as TGTGCCAGCAGCCCCCGGTCGGGGGTCAGCTCACCCCTCCACTTT. Amino acid sequence: CASSPRSGVSSPLHF.

The chain links TRBV5-8 to TRBJ2-1, with TRBD2 matching 13 bases. The germline gives CDR1 SGHTS, CDR2 YDEGEE. The CDR3 length is 17 residues. Losses at the gene ends were 1 base for V and 7 bases for J; bases not matched to a gene: 8. CDR3 residues: CASSLLVETSGRNEQFF. The DNA of the CDR3 is TGTGCCAGCAGCTTGCTCGTTGAGACTAGCGGGAGGAATGAGCAGTTCTTC.

The CDR3 sequence: CASSPGGGNTGELFF. CDR3 DNA: TGTGCCAGCAGCCCAGGGGGCGGGAACACCGGGGAGCTGTTTTTT. The chain uses TRBV11-3 and TRBJ2-2; 8 bases agree with TRBD1. The CDR3 spans 15 residues. Per the germline V gene, CDR1 is SGHNT and CDR2 is YENEEA. V was clipped by 5 bases and J by 1 base; unmatched bases: 3.

V and J are TRBV6-1 and TRBJ1-5; 7 bases are a match to TRBD1. V shed 1 base and J 15 bases; nucleotides not matched to a gene: 12. Germline-derived CDR1 and CDR2 are MNHNS and SASEGT. The CDR3 is 14 amino acids. CDR3 bases: TGTGCCAGCAGTGAAGAACGTTCGCGAGGACAGGTGCATTTT. It yields the protein CASSEERSRGQVHF.

This rearrangement joins TRBV10-1 to TRBJ1-1; D is possibly TRBD1 (5 bases). V lost 1 base and J 8 bases, leaving 20 bases between the germline ends. CDR1 is WNHNN, CDR2 SYGVQD, per germline (reference sequence). This CDR3 comprises 16 residues. The CDR3 loop is CASSECKKGSRIEAFF. In DNA, the CDR3 is TGCGCCAGCAGTGAGTGTAAAAAGGGGTCCCGGATCGAAGCTTTCTTT.

V gene TRBV6-5 combines with J gene TRBJ1-3; D is unclear. Trimming removed 2 bases from V and 0 bases from J, with 8 bases in between. CDR3 length equals 15 residues. Germline V lookup: CDR1 MNHEY, CDR2 SVGAGI. The CDR3 bases are TGTGCCAGCAGTTACGGAGGCATCTCTGGAAACACCATATATTTT. Residues: CASSYGGISGNTIYF.

The chain combines TRBV19 with TRBJ1-2, with 7 bases aligning to TRBD1. Unmatched junction bases numbered 5, after V lost 7 bases and J lost 0 bases. CDR1 LNHDA and CDR2 SQIVND come from the germline V gene (reference sequence). The CDR3 length is 14 residues. CDR3 loop: CASTIQGANYGYTF. As DNA, the CDR3 is TGTGCCAGTACTATTCAGGGGGCTAACTATGGCTACACCTTC. The full variable domain, its missing parts supplied by reference TRBV19 and TRBJ1-2, is DGGITQSPKYLFRKEGQNVTLSCEQNLNHDAMYWYRQDPGQGLRLIYYSQIVNDFQKGDIAEGYSVSREKKESFPLTVTSAQKNPTAFYLCASTIQGANYGYTFGSGTRLTVV.

Written as DNA, the CDR3 is TGTGCCAGCTCAGGGACAGTCCAAGAGACCCAGTACTTC. Its protein product is CASSGTVQETQYF. The V gene is TRBV18, the J gene TRBJ2-5, with 7 bases that match TRBD1. The ends lost 5 bases at V and 1 base at J; junction bases unmatched: 1. Per the germline V gene, CDR1 is KGHSH and CDR2 is LQKENI. This CDR3 is built from 13 residues.

This chain connects TRBV5-8 to TRBJ2-5; tentative D call: TRBD1 (6 bases). Germline assignment: CDR1 SGHTS and CDR2 YDEGEE. The V end was cut by 4 bases, the J end by 2 bases, with 9 bases between. CDR3 size: 13 residues. This CDR3 is CASSIGQQETQYF. As DNA, the CDR3 is TGTGCCAGCAGCATCGGACAGCAAGAGACCCAGTACTTC.

This clone was counted between two and nine times. The chain recombines TRBV7-9 with TRBJ1-4, with unresolved D. The CDR3 totals 13 residues. V was trimmed by 5 bases and J by 7 bases, leaving 11 bases between them. CDR1 is SEHNR, CDR2 FQNEAQ, per germline (reference sequence). For the CDR3, the DNA is TGTGCCAGCAGCCTACAGCCTTCTGAAAAACTGTTTTTT. Encoded protein: CASSLQPSEKLFF.

The chain combines TRBV28 with TRBJ2-3; 12 nucleotides align to TRBD2. Germline V CDR1 and CDR2: MDHEN, SYDVKM. Unmatched junction bases numbered 5, after V lost 5 bases and J lost 2 bases. The CDR3 is 16 amino acids. CDR3 in amino acids: CASSLAGGEPTDTQYF. For the CDR3, the DNA is TGTGCCAGCAGTCTAGCGGGGGGGGAACCCACAGATACGCAGTATTTT.

V and J are TRBV30 and TRBJ1-1; D remains ambiguous. Trimming took off 1 base at V and 0 bases at J, with 6 bases between the two ends. The germline V gene has CDR1 GTSNPN and CDR2 SVGIG (reference sequence). The CDR3 is made up of 13 amino acids. In DNA, the CDR3 is TGTGCCTGGAGTGGTAACATGAACACTGAAGCTTTCTTT. It specifies CAWSGNMNTEAFF.

This clone was seen only once. The chain uses TRBV5-8 and TRBJ1-1; no firm D call. Germline values: CDR1 SGHTS, CDR2 YDEGEE. The CDR3 runs to 13 residues. The germline V and J ends were trimmed by 1 base and 1 base, with 5 bases remaining between them. The CDR3 protein is CASSLRGNTEAFF. The CDR3 bases are TGTGCCAGCAGCTTGAGAGGGAACACTGAAGCTTTCTTT.

The chain links TRBV7-9 to TRBJ1-1, with D hard to call. The ends were cut back, 5 bases at V and 11 bases at J, with 12 bases in the middle. CDR1 is SEHNR and CDR2 is FQNEAQ in the germline V gene (reference sequence). The CDR3 covers 11 residues. CDR3 region: CASSPRGDAFF. The CDR3 nucleotides are TGTGCCAGCAGCCCTCGGGGAGACGCTTTCTTT.

The chain employs TRBV6-6 and TRBJ2-5; D not resolved. Germline CDR1 and CDR2: MNHNY and SVGAGI (reference sequence). The CDR3 is made up of 15 amino acids. The V and J ends lost 0 bases and 2 bases respectively, with 10 bases between them. The CDR3 sequence is CASSYSSDDQETQYF. CDR3 sequence (DNA): TGTGCCAGCAGTTACTCGAGTGATGATCAAGAGACCCAGTACTTC.

CDR3 bases: TGCGCCAGCAGCTACACAGGGGAAGGCTCTGGAAACACCATATATTTT. As protein: CASSYTGEGSGNTIYF. The chain employs TRBV5-1 and TRBJ1-3; 7 bases are a match to TRBD1. Germline lookup yields CDR1 SGHRS and CDR2 YFSETQ. The V gene end was trimmed by 3 bases and the J gene end by 0 bases; junction bases not matched to a gene: 6. The CDR3 length is 16 residues.

This CDR3 reads CASSLLAESYNEQFF. The DNA of the CDR3 is TGTGCCAGCAGCTTGTTAGCGGAGTCCTACAATGAGCAGTTCTTC. This sequence joins TRBV5-5 and TRBJ2-1; TRBD2 is a possible D gene (6 bases). Germline lookup yields CDR1 SGHKS and CDR2 YYEKEE (reference sequence). CDR3 length: 15 residues. V was trimmed by 1 base and J by 1 base, leaving 9 bases between them.

The rearrangement links TRBV3-1 (or the pseudogene TRBV3-2) to TRBJ1-2; D remains unclear. V lost 0 bases and J 5 bases, leaving 10 bases between the germline ends. CDR1 is LGHDT, CDR2 YNNKEL, per germline (reference sequence). The CDR3 sequence is 14 residues long. In DNA, the CDR3 is TGTGCCAGCAGCCAAGATCGGGGAAGGTATGGCTACACCTTC. This gives the protein CASSQDRGRYGYTF.

In this sample, this clone turned up once. This sequence joins TRBV3-1 (or the pseudogene TRBV3-2) and TRBJ2-1; no reliable D call. Germline V lookup: CDR1 LGHDT, CDR2 YNNKEL (reference sequence). This CDR3 is built from 11 residues. The V and J ends lost 6 bases and 11 bases respectively, with 11 bases between them. The DNA of the CDR3 is TGTGCCAGCAGACAACCCCCCAAGCAGTTCTTC. Protein product: CASRQPPKQFF.

The chain links TRBV19 to TRBJ1-5, with TRBD1 as a possible D gene (6 bases). V was pared by 8 bases and J by 6 bases, with 8 bases between. The CDR3 length is 11 residues. CDR1 is LNHDA, CDR2 SQIVND, per germline (reference sequence). The CDR3 bases are TGTGCCAGTTCCAGGGGTCAGCCCCAGCATTTT. As protein: CASSRGQPQHF.

The chain links TRBV6-2 or TRBV6-3 to TRBJ2-4, with a weak D call TRBD1 (6 bases). This CDR3 contains 17 residues. Germline V gene lookup returns CDR1 MNHEY and CDR2 SVGEGT. V lost 5 bases and J 0 bases, leaving 17 bases between the germline ends. The chain's CDR3 is CASSPNRDRLAKNIQYF. CDR3 coding DNA: TGTGCCAGCAGTCCCAACAGGGACCGGTTAGCCAAAAACATTCAGTACTTC.

This clone was seen once. The chain combines TRBV7-2 with TRBJ1-4, with 7 bases matching TRBD1. Germline values: CDR1 SGHTA, CDR2 FQGNSA. Germline trimming cut 5 bases from V and 4 bases from J; bases unmatched to any gene: 16. The CDR3 has 18 residues. The CDR3 DNA follows: TGTGCCAGCAGCACAACCCCGAGGACAGGAGCCCTTAATGAAAAACTGTTTTTT. The encoded protein is CASSTTPRTGALNEKLFF. Complete variable domain (other parts from reference TRBV7-2 and TRBJ1-4): GAGVSQSPSNKVTEKGKDVELRCDPISGHTALYWYRQSLGQGLEFLIYFQGNSAPDKSGLPSDRFSAERTGGSVSTLTIQRTQQEDSAVYLCASSTTPRTGALNEKLFFGSGTQLSVL.

CDR3 nucleotide sequence: TGTGCCAGCAGTGAATCGGGGGGAGAGGGAGAGACCCAGTACTTC. Translating it yields CASSESGGEGETQYF. The chain joins TRBV4-2 to TRBJ2-5, with 7 bases matching TRBD2. In germline, CDR1 is LGHNA, CDR2 YNFKEQ. V trimming: 6 bases; J trimming: 4 bases; junction bases outside the gene matches: 11. CDR3 length: 15 amino acids.

The V gene is TRBV15, the J gene TRBJ2-2; TRBD1 is a possible D gene (5 bases). CDR1 is LNHNV and CDR2 is YYDKDF in the germline V gene (reference sequence). Trimming took off 5 bases at V and 5 bases at J, with 9 bases between the two ends. CDR3 length: 13 amino acids. The CDR3 here is CATSERGTGELFF. The CDR3 nucleotides are TGTGCCACCAGCGAAAGGGGAACCGGGGAGCTGTTTTTT.

This clone was counted between two and nine times. This chain joins TRBV11-2 and TRBJ1-6; D is undetermined. The CDR3 spans 17 residues. V lost 1 base and J 0 bases, leaving 10 bases between the germline ends. Germline CDR1 SGHAT, CDR2 FQNNGV. The CDR3 region has the DNA TGTGCCAGCAGCTTAGTCCCGAGGAGCTCCTATAATTCACCCCTCCACTTT. Encoded protein: CASSLVPRSSYNSPLHF.

This chain joins TRBV7-9 and TRBJ2-1, with 9 bases lining up with TRBD2. V trimming: 5 bases; J trimming: 12 bases; junction bases outside the gene matches: 14. The CDR3 consists of 15 residues. The germline CDR1 and CDR2 sequences are SEHNR and FQNEAQ (reference sequence). The CDR3 reads CASSPMGSGSWRQFF. CDR3 coding DNA: TGTGCCAGCAGCCCTATGGGTAGCGGGAGTTGGAGGCAGTTCTTC.

The rearrangement links TRBV2 to TRBJ1-4, with D perhaps matching TRBD1 (6 bases). V was trimmed by 6 bases and J by 7 bases, leaving 15 bases between them. Germline V gives CDR1 SNHLY, CDR2 FYNNEI. This CDR3 contains 14 residues. The CDR3 DNA follows: TGTGCCAGCAGGACGGCGGGGGGGCTTGAAAAACTGTTTTTT. It is translated as CASRTAGGLEKLFF.